This TCR beta chain came from a study of human T cells and chemical hapten exposure listed by TCRdb under 2021. A note on the overall study: For sensitization, 2% DPC in acetone was applied to a roughly 2 cm by roughly 2 cm area of upper inner arm skin. Throughout the roughly 23-week study period, patients were also given weekly therapeutic DPC doses on the scalp. Patch testing on the upper back used Finn chambers containing 0.01% DPC, with scoring done after 6 days according to International Contact Dermatitis Research Group standards. The mostly female patient cohort included alopecia areata with under or over 50% scalp involvement, alopecia totalis and alopecia universalis. Libraries were combined into a pool for sequencing, and differences in TCR yield between samples came mainly from small differences in library volumes within the pool. Peripheral blood TCR repertoire changes were tracked in vivo in alopecia patients during primary and secondary sensitization to the hapten diphenylcyclopropenone (DPC). Blood samples were taken from patients before sensitization (week 0) and at 2, 6 and about 24 weeks after DPC sensitization. About 29 alopecia patients gave blood for TCR sequencing at one to four time points (pre-sensitization, 2, 6 and 24 weeks).

Broader findings and caveats from the paper: The number of TCRs above 1 in 1000 frequency did not change with DPC sensitization; there was no evidence of global repertoire structure alterations. Repeated subsampling changed both the strength of the expansion versus patch-test correlation and the threshold at which the correlation became significant. Patch test score was positively correlated with the number of PT1 expanded TCRs, with significance at thresholds 8, 16 and 32 but not at 4. Significantly more large CDR3 similarity clusters were formed by expanded TCRs than by pre-sensitization or healthy control sets, consistent with antigen-driven responses. Alopecia, a presumed autoimmune disease, was present in all patients, so the immune response of the patients might differ from that of healthy individuals.

The CDR3, from cysteine to phenylalanine, totals 18 residues. The entry retains the CDR3 DNA only, 54 bases that are in frame from base 1. CDR1 is given as SGHDT and CDR2 as YYEEEE, both from the germline V gene. V was cut back by 5 bases and J by 11 bases, leaving a gap of 29 bases between them. In the case of this clonotype: No cognate antigen has been identified for it. The sample holds no much larger clone one base away, and base qualities are not on file.

The time point label here, explained by the study, means: patch test 2, 6 weeks after DPC sensitization. The treatment or condition label, read with the paper, signifies: therapeutic diphenylcyclopropenone sensitization with weekly scalp DPC. Blood at each patch-test visit was drawn before the patch test was applied. To be eligible, patients had to be aged 18 to 70, diagnosed with alopecia and judged suitable for DPC therapy, while pregnant patients were excluded. Total RNA was isolated from unfractionated whole blood collected in Tempus Blood RNA tubes. Libraries were prepared through RACE. TCRdb shows the sequencer as NextSeq 500. During library preparation, unique molecular identifiers were attached to individual cDNA molecules so that TCRs could be counted in a quantitative, reproducible way. Each blood RNA sample was used to sequence both TCR alpha and TCR beta chains. The authors' analysis ran thus. Samples had a median of about 90,000 TCRs, with a range from roughly 20,000 to 700,000. The Decombinator software suite was used to annotate the V, J and CDR3 of the TCR reads. Every sample was subsampled to the same number of TCRs (28,000) for the PS versus PT1 abundance plots. TCRs were defined as expanded if absent before sensitization and observed at least eight times at the 2-week time point. Clones were called with MiXCR by TCRdb after fastp trimmed the public reads at Q25, and only in-frame beta chains were retained. Duplicate CDR3 protein sequences are folded into a single record with the most common DNA and genes. TCRdb, not the original authors, processed these V and J calls. Here the sample has more than 90,000 distinct CDR3 sequences; roughly an eighth occur a single time. In total, the top ten clones hold around 3% of the sample.

The V gene is TRBV5-6 and the J gene is TRBJ1-6, and the D gene may be TRBD1, 6 bases matching. The sequenced sample was whole blood, obtained in connection with sensitization to the hapten diphenylcyclopropenone (DPC). The receptor was isolated from a woman aged 40 to 50 with alopecia areata. Some clones in this sample may be carry-over from other donors' samples. Here is the DNA: TGTGCCAGCAGTTTGCGCCCCTTTCCGGGACATAGGGCGGCACCCCTCCACTTT. This yields the protein CASSLRPFPGHRAAPLHF.